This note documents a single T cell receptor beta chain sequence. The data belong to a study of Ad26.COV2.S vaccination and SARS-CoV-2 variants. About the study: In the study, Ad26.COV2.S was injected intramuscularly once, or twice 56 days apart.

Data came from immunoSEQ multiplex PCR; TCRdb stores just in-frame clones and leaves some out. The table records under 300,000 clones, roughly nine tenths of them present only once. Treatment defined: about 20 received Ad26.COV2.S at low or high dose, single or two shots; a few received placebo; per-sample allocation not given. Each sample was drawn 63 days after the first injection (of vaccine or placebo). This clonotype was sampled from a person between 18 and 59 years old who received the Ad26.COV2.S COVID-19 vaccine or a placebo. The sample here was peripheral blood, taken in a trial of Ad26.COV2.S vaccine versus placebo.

The CDR3: CASSLGGGNTIYF. The CDR3 nucleotides read TGTGCCAGCAGCTTGGGAGGTGGAAACACCATATATTTT. The gene calls are TRBV5-4 and TRBJ1-3; D remains ambiguous. The ends were cut back, 0 bases at V and 3 bases at J, with 4 bases in the middle. CDR1 is SGHNT and CDR2 is YYREEE in the germline V gene (reference sequence). CDR3 size: 13 residues.